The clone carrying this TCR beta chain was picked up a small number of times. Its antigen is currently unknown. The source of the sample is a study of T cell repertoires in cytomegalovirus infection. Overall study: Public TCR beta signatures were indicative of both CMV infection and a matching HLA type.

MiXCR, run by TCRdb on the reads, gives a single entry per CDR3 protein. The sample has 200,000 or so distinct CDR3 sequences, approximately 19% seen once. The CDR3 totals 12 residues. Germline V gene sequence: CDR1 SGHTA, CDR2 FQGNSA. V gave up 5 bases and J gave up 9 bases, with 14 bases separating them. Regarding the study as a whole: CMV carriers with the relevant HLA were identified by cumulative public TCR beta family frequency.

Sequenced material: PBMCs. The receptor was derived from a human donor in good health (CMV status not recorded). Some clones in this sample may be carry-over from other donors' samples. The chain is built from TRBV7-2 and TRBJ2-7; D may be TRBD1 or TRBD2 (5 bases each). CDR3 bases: TGTGCCAGCAGCAGGGACCTCGTAGGGCAGTACTTC. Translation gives CASSRDLVGQYF. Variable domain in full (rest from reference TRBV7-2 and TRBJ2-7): GAGVSQSPSNKVTEKGKDVELRCDPISGHTALYWYRQSLGQGLEFLIYFQGNSAPDKSGLPSDRFSAERTGGSVSTLTIQRTQQEDSAVYLCASSRDLVGQYFGPGTRLTVT.